These 7 T cell receptor beta chains were all obtained from the same sample, sequenced in a study of metastatic and nonmetastatic thyroid tumors. MiXCR re-clonotyped the PCR reads for TCRdb. Seen here are tens of thousands of clones, 16% observed once, and the top ten hold approximately 6.5%. No patient had received any treatment before thyroid surgery. Sequenced: blood. The receptors originated from a male donor with papillary thyroid cancer or a benign thyroid nodule (not recorded which). Some clones in this sample may be carry-over from other donors' samples.

This chain connects TRBV7-2 to TRBJ2-1; 9 bases are shared with TRBD1. Trimming cost V 4 bases and J 5 bases; bases outside gene matches: 3. Per the germline V gene, CDR1 is SGHTA and CDR2 is FQGNSA. The length of the CDR3 is 14 residues. Here the CDR3 DNA reads TGTGCCAGCAGCTACAGGGGGCAAAACAATGAGCAGTTCTTC. The encoded protein is CASSYRGQNNEQFF.

V is TRBV4-3 and J is TRBJ2-7; D tentatively fits TRBD1 or TRBD2 (5 bases each). The CDR3 loop spans 14 amino acids. V lost 1 base to trimming and J lost 3 bases, with 10 bases between them. Germline loops: CDR1 LGHNA, CDR2 YSLEER. CDR3 sequence: CASSQVVGDYEQYF. CDR3 nucleotide sequence: TGCGCCAGCAGCCAAGTTGTGGGGGACTACGAGCAGTACTTC.

There are a few counts of this clone. The junction departs from the called germline gene at one end, perhaps through a read error. This CDR3 reads CSARDLGGGGSYEQHF. Here the CDR3 DNA reads TGCAGTGCTAGAGATCTGGGTGGTGGCGGGAGCTACGAGCAGCACTTC. The chain combines TRBV20-1 with TRBJ2-7, with TRBD2 identical over 7 bases. The germline gives CDR1 DFQATT, CDR2 SNEGSKA (reference sequence). CDR3 length equals 16 residues.

Comments on this clone: The junction differs from germline at one of its ends, possibly a read error. The rearrangement uses TRBV5-5 and TRBJ2-3, with TRBD1 as a possible D gene (6 bases). CDR1 is SGHKS, CDR2 YYEKEE, per germline (reference sequence). The CDR3 is 15 amino acids. In DNA form, the CDR3 reads TGCGCCAGCAGTTCCGGTACAGGGAACACAGATACGCATTATTTT. Protein product: CASSSGTGNTDTHYF.

This clone was recorded at least ten times. This chain connects TRBV4-1 to TRBJ1-2; 7 positions match TRBD1. From germline, CDR1 is MGHRA and CDR2 YSYEKL. The CDR3 runs to 14 residues. V was clipped by 5 bases and J by 4 bases; unmatched bases: 7. CDR3 in amino acids: CASSNRDSGYGYTF. In nucleotides, the CDR3 is TGCGCCAGCAGCAACCGGGACAGTGGCTATGGCTACACCTTC.

This clone occurred many times. The chain recombines TRBV25-1 with TRBJ2-4; D is undetermined. This CDR3 is built from 17 residues. V was clipped by 3 bases and J by 0 bases, with 15 bases between them. The germline V gene has CDR1 MGHDK and CDR2 SYGVNS. The CDR3, as DNA: TGTGCCAGCAGTGACCCCAGACAAGATCTAGCCAAAAACATTCAGTACTTC. It specifies CASSDPRQDLAKNIQYF.

Ten or more counts support this clone. CDR3 DNA: TGTGCCAGCAGTAAACTAGCGGGAGTCTCAGATACGCAGTATTTT. Translated: CASSKLAGVSDTQYF. V is TRBV12-3 or TRBV12-4 and J is TRBJ2-3, with 11 bases lining up with TRBD2. Trimming removed 5 bases from V and 4 bases from J; junction bases left unmatched: 5. CDR3 length: 15 amino acids.